This TCR beta chain was found in a study of cytomegalovirus exposure and HLA in healthy donors. Study in general: Inside one of the first data releases sat 75 million to 100 million unique TCRs taken from HLA-typed donors. General observations from the study: Later work found that TCR association rates differed between HLA loci; DRB1 had the most and HLA-C the fewest.

Of note for this clone: Its antigen is still unknown.

The PCR made use of 60 Vbeta and 13 Jbeta primers. The data were produced by immunoSEQ multiplex PCR, yet TCRdb's version contains in-frame clones alone and is incomplete. Here the sample spans about 190,000 clones, 70% to 90% being singletons. CDR1 is LNHDA and CDR2 is SQIVND in the germline V gene (reference sequence). The CDR3 covers 14 residues. After removal of 10 bases from V and 1 base from J, the junction contained 4 bases not matched to a gene. J is TRBJ2-2 and V is TRBV19; TRBD2 matches 9 bases. This clonotype was obtained from a woman aged 18-29 years in good health and CMV-seronegative. Sequencing used PBMCs. DNA of the CDR3: TGTGCCACTAGCGGGAAAGGGAACACCGGGGAGCTGTTTTTT. It yields the protein CATSGKGNTGELFF.